This T cell receptor (beta chain) was observed in a study of read filtering for tumor transcriptome and immune sequencing (dated by TCRdb to the early 2020s). Regarding the complete study: The cohort had about 17 male and more than 11 female patients with a mean age of roughly 64 years, ranging from 47 to 80. By revised international staging, roughly 8 patients were R-ISS I, fewer than 20 were R-ISS II and over 5 were R-ISS III. After DNase treatment, whole-transcriptome libraries were prepared using the TruSeq RNA Access Library Prep Kit. TCR-region mapped reads per sample ranged from about 4 to 10.27 million with IR-seq versus only roughly 75 to 1273 with RNA-seq. Using the same bone marrow samples, the study ran both targeted immune repertoire sequencing and bulk whole-transcriptome sequencing and then compared the TCR repertoires from each method. One main goal was a read-filtering strategy for immune repertoire data, in particular deciding whether clonotypes backed by only one read should be removed.

The Immunoverse kit was used to build TCR libraries from roughly 370 ng RNA, with molecular barcoded adaptors covering alpha/delta and beta/gamma chains. The same RNA used for transcriptome sequencing was used for TCR library preparation. TCR libraries were sequenced on an Illumina HiSeq 4000 with 2 x 150 cycles. The authors processed their data as follows. Using MiXCR, which included quality filtering and error correction, TCR reads were aligned to human V, D, J and C references and then assembled into CDR3 clonotypes. The tcR package in R was used for analysis of clonotype counts and gene usage diversity. For inspection of raw mapping reads, RNA-seq reads were mapped by STAR aligner version 2.5.3a onto GRCh37 of the human genome. To test how sequencing depth affected the clonotypes detected, IR-seq fastq files were randomly downsampled with Seqtk 1.3. TCRdb itself trimmed the public reads at Q25 with fastp, ran MiXCR and retained productive beta chains. For every CDR3 protein sequence, its rows merge into one entry that carries the most common genes and DNA. These V and J calls are TCRdb output, not the study's own analysis. This sample lists about 40,000 distinct CDR3 sequences; approximately 13% were detected once. The top ten clonotypes cover about 39% of the sample.

The paper as a whole reports these results and caveats: Removing single-read clonotypes increased the correlation between IR-seq and RNA-seq shared clonotype proportions. Clonotypes were captured by IR-seq at much higher depth and more reliably than by RNA-seq, and smaller IR-seq throughput was sufficient for identification of most shared clonotypes. Rather than purified T cells, the sorted CD138-negative fraction was a mixed bone marrow immune population. In IR-seq, single-read clonotypes were roughly 84% of clonotypes but roughly 3.2% of total reads; in RNA-seq they were about three quarters of clonotypes and about 40% of reads.

V drops 0 bases and J drops 5 bases, leaving 2 bases in between. The CDR3 sequence holds 11 residues, the cysteine and phenylalanine included. Only the CDR3 part of the read is kept: 33 bases, read in frame from the first base. Every patient had bone marrow sampled at the time of active disease. Isolation of bone marrow mononuclear cells was performed by Ficoll-Hypaque density gradient centrifugation. Myeloma plasma cells were removed and CD138-negative cells were obtained by negative selection following labeling with CD138 magnetic microbeads on a MACS separator. Purity of the isolated cells was checked by flow cytometry on an Attune NxT using CD138 antibodies. TRIzol reagent was used to extract total RNA, and a NanoDrop spectrophotometer was used to quantify the extracted RNA. Paired RNA-seq and IR-seq were performed on each patient's CD138-negative bone marrow sample. This clonotype was counted only a few times. Which antigen it targets is not known. There are no base qualities to consult, and no much larger clone falls within one base.

This sequence originates from a donor at least 40 years old with multiple myeloma. Sequencing used a population of CD138-negative cells sorted from bone marrow. The cell subset or site label for this specimen denotes: bone marrow mononuclear cells depleted of CD138+ plasma/myeloma cells by negative magnetic selection. The chain links TRBV12-3 or TRBV12-4 with TRBJ2-7; the D gene is unclear. This receptor has the CDR3 CASSLAHEQYF. The sequenced DNA is TGTGCCAGCAGTTTAGCGCACGAGCAGTACTTC.